These 29 T cell receptor beta chains were sequenced from one sample in a study of T-cell memory formation after mild COVID-19 (dated by TCRdb to the early 2020s). The library was built by means of 5' RACE. Reads for this sample came from an Illumina NovaSeq 6000. TCRdb reprocessed the public reads (quality trimming at Q25 with fastp, clone calling with MiXCR) and kept in-frame beta chains. Identical CDR3 proteins give one entry, which carries the most common genes and DNA. In all, the sample holds 300,000 to 400,000 distinct CDR3 sequences, and less than 20% of those were seen once. The ten largest make up about 20% of the sample. Sequenced material: PBMCs or a T cell subset sorted from them (not recorded which). All receptors derive from a man between 18 and 29 years old who had mild COVID-19 (a few samples of this study predate the infection). The sample titles of this study are shuffled in the database, so cell type and time point are left out; the donor was told from shared clones.

This clonotype was counted between two and nine times. This chain joins TRBV6-6 and TRBJ2-5; no firm D call. V dropped 0 bases and J dropped 3 bases, with 8 bases sitting between them. Looked up from germline, CDR1 is MNHNY and CDR2 is SVGAGI (reference sequence). CDR3 length: 14 amino acids. CDR3 region: CASSYSVRKETQYF. In DNA form, the CDR3 reads TGTGCCAGCAGTTACTCAGTTAGAAAAGAGACCCAGTACTTC.

The V call is TRBV2, the J call TRBJ2-3, with 9 positions matching TRBD1. Germline CDR1 reads SNHLY; CDR2 reads FYNNEI. Trimming took 6 bases from V and 0 from J; bases not matched to a gene: 7. The CDR3 sequence is 16 residues long. CDR3 residues: CASRQTGGMSTDTQYF. As DNA, the CDR3 is TGTGCCAGCAGACAAACAGGGGGCATGAGCACAGATACGCAGTATTTT.

The chain carries TRBV4-1 and TRBJ2-2, with D unclear. Germline assignment: CDR1 MGHRA and CDR2 YSYEKL. Deletions cut 2 bases from V and 0 bases from J, with 7 bases between. CDR3 length: 15 residues. CDR3 in amino acids: CASSQLHPNTGELFF. CDR3 DNA sequence: TGCGCCAGCAGCCAACTTCACCCGAACACCGGGGAGCTGTTTTTT.

This rearrangement joins TRBV4-1 to TRBJ1-1; D gene unclear. The germline CDR1 and CDR2 sequences are MGHRA and YSYEKL. Trimming shortened V by 3 bases and J by 5 bases, and 10 bases separated the two germline ends. CDR3 length equals 13 residues. The CDR3 reads CASSQAFTTEAFF. The CDR3 nucleotides are TGCGCCAGCAGCCAGGCTTTTACAACTGAAGCTTTCTTT.

This clonotype was seen a handful of times. CDR3 in DNA: TGTGCCAGCAGTTACTCGCGGACAGGGATCTACGAGCAGTACTTC. Protein sequence: CASSYSRTGIYEQYF. The genes are TRBV6-6 and TRBJ2-7; 8 bases align to TRBD1. The CDR3 covers 15 residues. Germline V CDR1 and CDR2: MNHNY, SVGAGI (reference sequence). V lost 0 bases, J lost 3 bases, and 4 bases stayed unmatched.

This clonotype was detected only a few times. The rearrangement joins TRBV7-2 to TRBJ2-5, with 10 bases that match TRBD1. The V gene's germline CDR1 is SGHTA and CDR2 FQGNSA. The CDR3 is made up of 15 amino acids. V shed 5 bases and J 3 bases; nucleotides not matched to a gene: 6. The CDR3 nucleotides read TGTGCCAGCAGCCCCGGACAGGGGGGAAAAGAGACCCAGTACTTC. Its translation: CASSPGQGGKETQYF. Looking up the rest from reference TRBV7-2 and TRBJ2-5 gives the full variable domain: GAGVSQSPSNKVTEKGKDVELRCDPISGHTALYWYRQSLGQGLEFLIYFQGNSAPDKSGLPSDRFSAERTGGSVSTLTIQRTQQEDSAVYLCASSPGQGGKETQYFGPGTRLLVL.

This clonotype was detected only a few times. This rearrangement joins TRBV7-3 to TRBJ2-1; 8 positions match TRBD2. This CDR3 contains 17 residues. Per germline, CDR1 SGHTA and CDR2 FQGTGA. V trimming: 1 base; J trimming: 7 bases; junction bases outside the gene matches: 12. The chain's CDR3 is CASSLRSSGPPGNEQFF. The CDR3 DNA follows: TGTGCCAGCAGCTTAAGGTCTAGCGGGCCCCCTGGGAATGAGCAGTTCTTC.

This clonotype was detected a few times. This chain links TRBV5-1 with TRBJ2-3, with D perhaps TRBD2 (6 bases). Germline assignment: CDR1 SGHRS and CDR2 YFSETQ. The V and J ends lost 4 bases and 3 bases respectively, with 18 bases between them. The CDR3 has 16 amino acids. The CDR3 here is CASSQTLGRGTDTQYF. Written as DNA, the CDR3 is TGCGCCAGCAGCCAAACATTGGGGCGGGGAACAGATACGCAGTATTTT.

This clonotype was detected many times. V usage is TRBV6-5 and J usage is TRBJ1-6, with D unresolved. CDR1 is MNHEY and CDR2 is SVGAGI in the germline V gene. The CDR3 loop spans 13 amino acids. Trimming shortened V by 2 bases and J by 6 bases, and 5 bases separated the two germline ends. The CDR3 is CASSYGPNSPLHF. The CDR3 nucleotides are TGTGCCAGCAGTTACGGGCCTAATTCACCCCTCCACTTT.

The chain recombines TRBV5-1 with TRBJ1-6, with 7 bases lining up with TRBD1. The CDR3 sequence is 15 residues long. With 3 bases clipped from V and 10 bases from J, the junction kept 10 bases outside the gene matches. Germline values: CDR1 SGHRS, CDR2 YFSETQ. CDR3 region: CASSYNRGGESPLHF. The CDR3 bases are TGCGCCAGCAGCTACAACAGGGGCGGCGAATCACCCCTCCACTTT.

For the CDR3, the DNA is TGTGCCAGCAGTGACCCCGACAAGGAGGAAGCTTTCTTT. It is translated as CASSDPDKEEAFF. The chain couples TRBV6-2 or TRBV6-3 to TRBJ1-1; D gene ambiguous. Germline V gene lookup returns CDR1 MNHEY and CDR2 SVGEGT. V was trimmed by 5 bases and J by 8 bases, leaving 15 bases between them. The CDR3 consists of 13 residues.

This clonotype was detected many times. This chain uses TRBV6-5 with TRBJ2-5; TRBD1 is a possible D gene (6 bases). The CDR3 sequence is 13 residues long. The germline gives CDR1 MNHEY, CDR2 SVGAGI. V lost 2 bases to trimming and J lost 5 bases, with 9 bases between them. Written as DNA, the CDR3 is TGTGCCAGCAGTTACGGTCAGGGGGAGACCCAGTACTTC. As protein: CASSYGQGETQYF.

This clonotype was seen a handful of times. The chain recombines TRBV12-3 or TRBV12-4 with TRBJ2-2; 11 positions match TRBD2. The CDR3 contains 20 residues. After removal of 3 bases from V and 0 bases from J, the junction contained 12 bases not matched to a gene. DNA for the CDR3: TGTGCCAGCAGTTTGGCACCGGGACTAGCGGCTTCCGCGAACACCGGGGAGCTGTTTTTT. Translated, it gives CASSLAPGLAASANTGELFF.

This chain joins TRBV24-1 and TRBJ2-2, with D possibly matching TRBD1 (5 bases). This CDR3 has 15 residues. Germline-derived CDR1 and CDR2 are KGHDR and SFDVKD. V dropped 3 bases and J dropped 2 bases, with 9 bases sitting between them. DNA of the CDR3: TGTGCCACCAGTGATCCGACAGTTAACACCGGGGAGCTGTTTTTT. It yields the protein CATSDPTVNTGELFF.

This clonotype was observed a few times. The V call is TRBV11-2, the J call TRBJ2-4, with no clear D. Trimming shortened V by 1 base and J by 1 base, and 8 bases separated the two germline ends. CDR1 SGHAT and CDR2 FQNNGV come from the germline V gene. The CDR3 has 15 residues. The CDR3 here is CASSLGSAAKNIQYF. DNA of the CDR3: TGTGCCAGCAGCTTAGGGTCGGCGGCCAAAAACATTCAGTACTTC. Together with reference TRBV11-2 and TRBJ2-4, the CDR3 gives the full variable domain: EAGVAQSPRYKIIEKRQSVAFWCNPISGHATLYWYQQILGQGPKLLIQFQNNGVVDDSQLPKDRFSAERLKGVDSTLKIQPAKLEDSAVYLCASSLGSAAKNIQYFGAGTRLSVL.

Ten or more counts support this clonotype. In DNA, the CDR3 is TGTGCCAGCCGCGCAAGCACTCAGAACACCGGGGAGCTGTTTTTT. It codes for CASRASTQNTGELFF. V usage is TRBV2 and J usage is TRBJ2-2; no definite D call. The CDR3 spans 15 residues. V was pared by 8 bases and J by 1 base, with 14 bases between. Germline lookup yields CDR1 SNHLY and CDR2 FYNNEI.

This clonotype was seen many times. The chain is built from TRBV11-2 and TRBJ2-1, with 7 positions matching TRBD1. V lost 4 bases, J lost 0 bases, and 9 bases stayed unmatched. There are 17 residues in the CDR3. Germline CDR1 SGHAT, CDR2 FQNNGV. The CDR3 bases are TGTGCCAGCAGCTCCCGAGGGGGCCTAAGCTCCTACAATGAGCAGTTCTTC. Translation gives CASSSRGGLSSYNEQFF.

At least ten counts were recorded for this clonotype. The chain couples TRBV12-3 or TRBV12-4 to TRBJ1-6; 10 nucleotides line up with TRBD1. This CDR3 has 15 residues. V gave up 5 bases and J gave up 6 bases; unmatched junction bases: 4. This CDR3 reads CASSPRTGGNSPLHF. In DNA, the CDR3 is TGTGCCAGCAGTCCACGGACAGGGGGTAATTCACCCCTCCACTTT.

The chain recombines TRBV10-3 with TRBJ2-7; TRBD1 agrees at 10 bases. The J segment lost 3 bases and the V segment lost 3 bases, leaving 11 bases of the junction unmatched. The CDR3 consists of 17 residues. CDR1 is ENHRY, CDR2 SYGVKD, per germline. CDR3: CAISDAPAGQGGYEQYF. The CDR3 DNA reads as TGTGCCATCAGTGACGCCCCCGCAGGACAGGGGGGCTACGAGCAGTACTTC.

This clonotype was seen only a few times. The chain combines TRBV10-3 with TRBJ2-3, with TRBD1 as a possible D gene (5 bases). The CDR3 has 14 amino acids. Germline V lookup: CDR1 ENHRY, CDR2 SYGVKD. V was shortened by 5 bases and J by 0 bases, with 9 bases between the two germline ends. CDR3 residues: CAISQGTSTDTQYF. CDR3 nucleotide sequence: TGTGCCATCAGTCAGGGAACTAGCACAGATACGCAGTATTTT.

J is TRBJ1-2 and V is TRBV9, with 9 bases fitting TRBD1. V dropped 3 bases and J dropped 3; count of bases not matched to a gene: 6. Looked up from germline, CDR1 is SGDLS and CDR2 is YYNGEE. The CDR3 extends over 15 amino acids. CDR3 residues: CASSAGQGIYYGYTF. As DNA, the CDR3 is TGTGCCAGCAGCGCAGGACAGGGGATTTACTATGGCTACACCTTC.

V is TRBV12-3 or TRBV12-4 and J is TRBJ2-7, with D perhaps TRBD2 (6 bases). V lost 2 bases, J lost 1 base, and 15 bases lay in between. This CDR3 comprises 16 residues. This CDR3 is CASSLLARGDSYEQYF. The DNA of the CDR3 is TGTGCCAGCAGTTTATTGGCGCGGGGTGATTCCTACGAGCAGTACTTC.

This clonotype was seen a few times. DNA of the CDR3: TGTGCCAGCAGCCGGACAGGGGGCGGCTACGAGCAGTACGTC. Translating gives CASSRTGGGYEQYV. J is TRBJ2-7 and V is TRBV7-9, with 11 bases aligning to TRBD1. The CDR3 has 14 amino acids. The ends lost 5 bases at V and 3 bases at J; junction bases unmatched: 3. Germline CDR1 reads SEHNR; CDR2 reads FQNEAQ (reference sequence).

The chain combines TRBV6-2 or TRBV6-3 with TRBJ1-5; D is perhaps TRBD1 (5 bases). V lost 6 bases and J lost 4, with 16 bases in between. The CDR3 totals 15 residues. CDR1 MNHEY and CDR2 SVGEGT come from the germline V gene. The CDR3 protein is CASRPAGGGNQPQHF. As DNA, the CDR3 is TGTGCCAGCAGGCCTGCCGGGGGAGGTAATCAGCCCCAGCATTTT.

The genes are TRBV7-2 and TRBJ2-3; the D gene is possibly TRBD2 (6 bases). This CDR3 comprises 15 residues. Germline values: CDR1 SGHTA, CDR2 FQGNSA. The V gene lost 1 base and the J gene lost 3 bases, with 11 bases spanning the gap. Here the CDR3 reads CASSLVASETDTQYF. The CDR3 DNA is TGTGCCAGCAGCTTAGTAGCTAGCGAGACAGATACGCAGTATTTT.

This chain connects TRBV6-2 or TRBV6-3 to TRBJ2-7, with 11 bases identical to TRBD2. This CDR3 is built from 16 residues. Germline V gives CDR1 MNHEY, CDR2 SVGEGT. With 6 bases clipped from V and 3 bases from J, the junction kept 10 bases outside the gene matches. CDR3: CASSRRPGLAVYEQYV. DNA for the CDR3: TGTGCCAGCAGCCGCCGACCGGGACTAGCGGTCTACGAGCAGTACGTC.

The chain has TRBV7-9 and TRBJ1-6; no definite D call. Germline lookup yields CDR1 SEHNR and CDR2 FQNEAQ (reference sequence). The CDR3 runs to 15 residues. V lost 3 bases to trimming and J lost 7 bases, with 13 bases between them. CDR3 coding DNA: TGTGCCAGCAGCTTCGGACCCCTGCCGAATTCACCCCTCCACTTT. Protein: CASSFGPLPNSPLHF.

DNA of the CDR3: TGTGCCAGTAGTATGCAGGGGGCTAAAGCCAACGTCCTGACTTTC. As protein: CASSMQGAKANVLTF. The chain combines TRBV19 with TRBJ2-6; 8 nucleotides align to TRBD1. There are 15 residues in the CDR3. Germline V lookup: CDR1 LNHDA, CDR2 SQIVND (reference sequence). V lost 3 bases to trimming and J lost 7 bases; unmatched junction nucleotides: 5.

The chain combines TRBV6-2 or TRBV6-3 with TRBJ1-1; D gene uncertain. Germline lookup yields CDR1 MNHEY and CDR2 SVGEGT. Trimming removed 0 bases from V and 1 base from J, with 9 bases in between. The CDR3 is 15 amino acids. In nucleotides, the CDR3 is TGTGCCAGCAGTTACTCCGATTGGGCGAACACTGAAGCTTTCTTT. Amino acids: CASSYSDWANTEAFF.